This T cell receptor beta chain was found in a study of T cell repertoires in ileal Crohn's disease. Study as a whole: About half received postoperative treatment, some ten with thiopurines and approximately 19 anti-TNF. M6 samples are neoterminal ileum biopsies from postoperative colonoscopy. The study, taken as a whole, reports: Compared with CD4 T cells, sorted CD8 cells carried more expanded clones. Endoscopy was done a median around 6.4 months after surgery.

Time point meaning: neoterminal ileum biopsy at postoperative endoscopy, about 6 months after surgery. As regards this clone: Its antigen is as yet unknown.

V gave up 0 bases and J gave up 6 bases, with 12 bases separating them. Germline V gene lookup returns CDR1 GTSNPN and CDR2 SVGIG (reference sequence). This CDR3 has 14 residues. This table comes from immunoSEQ multiplex PCR, and its TCRdb copy is limited to in-frame clones, with some not included. The sample gives some 11,000 clones, around 70% of which show up once; 7.5% to 9% is in the top ten. Sample: ileal tissue. The chain is built from TRBV30 and TRBJ1-5, with a weak D call TRBD1 (6 bases). This TCR derives from an adult with Crohn's disease. The DNA of the CDR3 is TGTGCCTGGAGTGTGGGGGGCGGGGGTCAGCCCCAGCATTTT. It is translated as CAWSVGGGGQPQHF.